The 31 T cell receptor beta chains below all came from one sample that was sequenced in a study of T cells in localized non-small cell lung cancer. Some clones are missing from TCRdb's copy, which holds only in-frame ones; the method was immunoSEQ multiplex PCR. The sample lists tens of thousands of clones, just over 85% occurring once. The sample consisted of peripheral blood, taken before any cancer treatment. These receptors originate from a male donor older than 55 with stage III lung adenocarcinoma.

The chain has TRBV6-6 and TRBJ1-2, with TRBD1 matching over 8 bases. The germline V gene encodes CDR1 MNHNY and CDR2 SVGAGI (reference sequence). Unmatched junction bases numbered 1, after V lost 2 bases and J lost 8 bases. The CDR3 covers 12 residues. The CDR3 here is CASSYRDRGYTF. CDR3 bases: TGTGCCAGCAGTTACCGGGACAGGGGCTACACCTTC.

The chain is built from TRBV4-2 and TRBJ2-1, with 9 bases fitting TRBD2. Germline V gene data show CDR1 as LGHNA and CDR2 as YNFKEQ. CDR3 length: 17 residues. V was pared by 1 base and J by 0 bases, with 4 bases of the junction left unmatched. This CDR3 reads CASSQVDSGGSYNEQFF. The CDR3 DNA is TGTGCCAGCAGCCAAGTTGATAGCGGGGGCTCCTACAATGAGCAGTTCTTC.

The rearrangement uses TRBV30 and TRBJ1-1, with D unresolved. Trimming removed 0 bases from V and 1 base from J, with 0 bases in between. The CDR3 extends over 11 amino acids. The germline V gene has CDR1 GTSNPN and CDR2 SVGIG (reference sequence). CDR3: CAWSVNTEAFF. The CDR3 DNA follows: TGTGCCTGGAGTGTGAACACTGAAGCTTTCTTT. The full variable domain, with the rest looked up from reference TRBV30 and TRBJ1-1, is SQTIHQWPATLVQPVGSPLSLECTVEGTSNPNLYWYRQAAGRGLQLLFYSVGIGQISSEVPQNLSASRPQDRQFILSSKKLLLSDSGFYLCAWSVNTEAFFGQGTRLTVV.

This clone was found once. The J gene is TRBJ1-1, the V gene TRBV2; D remains unclear. The germline V gene encodes CDR1 SNHLY and CDR2 FYNNEI. This CDR3 region has 13 residues. V lost 7 bases to trimming and J lost 4 bases, with 13 bases between them. CDR3 nucleotides: TGTGCCAGCACCATCCGAGTGGGCACTGAAGCTTTCTTT. It translates to CASTIRVGTEAFF. Combining the CDR3 with reference TRBV2 and TRBJ1-1 gives the whole variable domain EPEVTQTPSHQVTQMGQEVILRCVPISNHLYFYWYRQILGQKVEFLVSFYNNEISEKSEIFDDQFSVERPDGSNFTLKIRSTKLEDSAMYFCASTIRVGTEAFFGQGTRLTVV.

The rearrangement joins TRBV6-1 to TRBJ2-3; 7 nucleotides line up with TRBD1. Per germline, CDR1 MNHNS and CDR2 SASEGT. The CDR3 is made up of 15 amino acids. With 4 bases clipped from V and 0 bases from J, the junction kept 4 bases outside the gene matches. The chain's CDR3 is CASSGGRGSTDTQYF. CDR3 bases: TGTGCCAGCAGTGGGGGCAGGGGGAGCACAGATACGCAGTATTTT.

V usage is TRBV25-1 and J usage is TRBJ1-2; TRBD1 matches at 7 bases. Germline V CDR1 and CDR2: MGHDK, SYGVNS. The length of the CDR3 is 17 residues. V lost 4 bases to trimming and J lost 3 bases; unmatched junction nucleotides: 14. The CDR3 sequence is CASSVGGETGRHYGYTF. CDR3 DNA: TGTGCCAGCAGTGTAGGGGGAGAGACAGGGAGGCACTATGGCTACACCTTC.

This chain uses TRBV23-1 with TRBJ1-1; 7 nucleotides line up with TRBD1. TRBV23-1 falls under the ORF class, with uncertain function. The CDR3 is 13 amino acids. Losses at the gene ends were 5 bases for V and 6 bases for J; bases not matched to a gene: 6. CDR3 region: CASSEQGWAEAFF. The CDR3 DNA reads as TGCGCCAGCAGTGAACAGGGGTGGGCTGAAGCTTTCTTT.

This chain uses TRBV5-1 with TRBJ2-3, with 9 bases matching TRBD1. V shed 4 bases and J 5 bases; nucleotides not matched to a gene: 5. The CDR3 has 14 residues. The germline gives CDR1 SGHRS, CDR2 YFSETQ. CDR3 DNA sequence: TGCGCCAGCAGCGCGACAGGGGGATTAGATACGCAGTATTTT. Protein product: CASSATGGLDTQYF. The entire variable domain, with the rest obtained from reference TRBV5-1 and TRBJ2-3, is as follows: KAGVTQTPRYLIKTRGQQVTLSCSPISGHRSVSWYQQTPGQGLQFLFEYFSETQRNKGNFPGRFSGRQFSNSRSEMNVSTLELGDSALYLCASSATGGLDTQYFGPGTRLTVL.

This chain links TRBV4-2 with TRBJ1-2; D perhaps matches TRBD1 (6 bases). Germline values: CDR1 LGHNA, CDR2 YNFKEQ. The CDR3 covers 15 residues. Trimming pared 3 bases from V and 3 bases from J, leaving 14 bases between. CDR3 sequence reads: CASSHDGGAHYGYTF. CDR3 coding DNA: TGTGCCAGCAGCCATGACGGGGGGGCACACTATGGCTACACCTTC.

The chain has TRBV6-5 and TRBJ1-2; D uncertain. CDR3 size: 15 residues. V gave up 4 bases and J gave up 3 bases, with 15 bases separating them. CDR1 and CDR2 (germline): MNHEY, SVGAGI. The CDR3 sequence: CASSSPQVADYGYTF. DNA of the CDR3: TGTGCCAGCAGTTCCCCGCAGGTGGCGGACTATGGCTACACCTTC.

CDR3 region: CASSNDREETQYF. The CDR3, as DNA: TGTGCCAGTAGTAACGACAGGGAAGAGACCCAGTACTTC. The V and J genes are TRBV19 and TRBJ2-5; 7 bases line up with TRBD1. Trimming cost V 4 bases and J 3 bases; bases outside gene matches: 2. CDR3 size: 13 residues. Germline V gene data show CDR1 as LNHDA and CDR2 as SQIVND (reference sequence).

The chain has TRBV4-1 and TRBJ1-1; D is perhaps TRBD1 (5 bases). This CDR3 comprises 11 residues. The germline V gene encodes CDR1 MGHRA and CDR2 YSYEKL. V shed 3 bases and J shed 8 bases, with 7 bases lying between them. DNA for the CDR3: TGCGCCAGCAGCCAGAGGGGCGAAGCTTTCTTT. Translated: CASSQRGEAFF.

The V and J genes are TRBV2 and TRBJ1-4; D unresolved. This CDR3 has 12 residues. Trimming left V 3 bases short and J 9 bases short, with 8 bases between. CDR1 SNHLY and CDR2 FYNNEI come from the germline V gene. The CDR3 nucleotides are TGTGCCAGCAGTGATCCCGACCAAAAACTGTTTTTT. Translating gives CASSDPDQKLFF. Filled out from reference TRBV2 and TRBJ1-4, the complete variable domain reads EPEVTQTPSHQVTQMGQEVILRCVPISNHLYFYWYRQILGQKVEFLVSFYNNEISEKSEIFDDQFSVERPDGSNFTLKIRSTKLEDSAMYFCASSDPDQKLFFGSGTQLSVL.

The chain links TRBV2 to TRBJ2-7; TRBD1 aligns across 9 bases. After removal of 3 bases from V and 5 bases from J, the junction contained 8 bases not matched to a gene. The CDR3 is made up of 15 amino acids. Per the germline V gene, CDR1 is SNHLY and CDR2 is FYNNEI. The CDR3 here is CASSELGQGVHEQYF. The CDR3 nucleotides read TGTGCCAGCAGTGAGCTGGGACAGGGTGTCCACGAGCAGTACTTC. Full variable domain (remainder filled in from reference TRBV2 and TRBJ2-7): EPEVTQTPSHQVTQMGQEVILRCVPISNHLYFYWYRQILGQKVEFLVSFYNNEISEKSEIFDDQFSVERPDGSNFTLKIRSTKLEDSAMYFCASSELGQGVHEQYFGPGTRLTVT.

The chain carries TRBV7-3 and TRBJ2-3, with 7 bases that match TRBD2. CDR3 length: 17 amino acids. Per the germline V gene, CDR1 is SGHTA and CDR2 is FQGTGA. Trimming cost V 5 bases and J 2 bases; bases outside gene matches: 13. Here the CDR3 DNA reads TGTGCCAGCAGCCTTCGAGGGAGGGAGGAGGTCACAGATACGCAGTATTTT. Its translation is CASSLRGREEVTDTQYF.

The J gene is TRBJ2-1, the V gene TRBV6-1, with TRBD2 matching 7 bases. Germline V CDR1 and CDR2: MNHNS, SASEGT. The CDR3 spans 13 residues. J lost 6 bases, V lost 7 bases, and 6 bases had no gene match. CDR3 nucleotide sequence: TGTGCCAGCATCCAGACGGGGGGCAATGAGCAGTTCTTC. Protein product: CASIQTGGNEQFF.

The chain links TRBV14 to TRBJ1-1, with TRBD1 identical over 7 bases. CDR1 is SGHDN, CDR2 FVKESK, per germline. V was pared by 6 bases and J by 1 base, with 8 bases of the junction left unmatched. This CDR3 spans 15 amino acids. For the CDR3, the DNA is TGTGCCAGCAGACAACTGACAGGGTGGAACACTGAAGCTTTCTTT. It translates to CASRQLTGWNTEAFF.

This chain uses TRBV6-5 with TRBJ1-4; no definite D call. V was cut by 6 bases and J by 0 bases, with 8 bases left in between. Germline V gene sequence: CDR1 MNHEY, CDR2 SVGAGI. The CDR3 runs to 14 residues. As DNA, the CDR3 is TGTGCCAGCAGGGGATCTGCAACTAATGAAAAACTGTTTTTT. Protein product: CASRGSATNEKLFF.

This clone was counted a few times. The J gene is TRBJ1-5, the V gene TRBV6-5; the D gene is possibly TRBD1 (5 bases). With 3 bases removed from V and 10 bases from J, the gap between germline ends came to 13 bases. The CDR3 is 13 residues long. Germline V CDR1 and CDR2: MNHEY, SVGAGI. The CDR3 DNA sequence: TGTGCCAGCAGTTATATGGGGCCAGGTCCCCAGCATTTT. It is translated as CASSYMGPGPQHF.

This chain uses TRBV28 with TRBJ1-2, with TRBD1 matching over 8 bases. This CDR3 region has 14 residues. Trimming removed 4 bases from V and 5 bases from J; junction bases left unmatched: 6. The germline CDR1 and CDR2 sequences are MDHEN and SYDVKM. This CDR3 reads CASSSGGVGYGYTF. Written as DNA, the CDR3 is TGTGCCAGCAGTTCAGGGGGCGTAGGTTATGGCTACACCTTC.

This chain links TRBV2 with TRBJ2-1; 8 bases are a match to TRBD2. V dropped 6 bases and J dropped 2; count of bases not matched to a gene: 6. Germline CDR1 SNHLY, CDR2 FYNNEI. This CDR3 contains 15 residues. Written as DNA, the CDR3 is TGTGCCAGCAGGAGTAGCGGGATCGCCTACAATGAGCAGTTCTTC. It yields the protein CASRSSGIAYNEQFF.

This sequence joins TRBV10-3 and TRBJ1-1; maybe TRBD1 (5 bases). The V gene's germline CDR1 is ENHRY and CDR2 SYGVKD. This CDR3 comprises 13 residues. V was clipped by 11 bases and J by 5 bases, with 18 bases between them. CDR3 DNA sequence: TGTGCCTCGGCAGACAGAAGGGAAACTGAAGCTTTCTTT. It codes for CASADRRETEAFF.

The chain joins TRBV2 to TRBJ2-7, with 8 positions matching TRBD2. Germline CDR1 is SNHLY and CDR2 is FYNNEI. Trimming removed 6 bases from V and 0 bases from J; junction bases left unmatched: 4. The length of the CDR3 is 14 residues. As DNA, the CDR3 is TGTGCCAGCAGACCGGGGGGGAGCTCCTACGAGCAGTACTTC. Its translation: CASRPGGSSYEQYF.

The rearrangement links TRBV5-1 to TRBJ1-1, with unresolved D. The V gene lost 1 base and the J gene lost 2 bases, with 9 bases spanning the gap. The CDR3 covers 14 residues. Germline CDR1 is SGHRS and CDR2 is YFSETQ. CDR3 sequence (DNA): TGCGCCAGCAGCTTGTTTGGGAGCAACACTGAAGCTTTCTTT. Translation gives CASSLFGSNTEAFF. Combining the CDR3 with reference TRBV5-1 and TRBJ1-1 gives the whole variable domain KAGVTQTPRYLIKTRGQQVTLSCSPISGHRSVSWYQQTPGQGLQFLFEYFSETQRNKGNFPGRFSGRQFSNSRSEMNVSTLELGDSALYLCASSLFGSNTEAFFGQGTRLTVV.

This chain joins TRBV28 and TRBJ1-1; TRBD1 is a possible D gene (5 bases). V lost 3 bases and J lost 1, with 6 bases in between. This CDR3 has 13 amino acids. CDR1 is MDHEN and CDR2 is SYDVKM in the germline V gene. CDR3 sequence (DNA): TGTGCCAGCAGTTTCGGGGCGAACACTGAAGCTTTCTTT. This codes for CASSFGANTEAFF.

This chain connects TRBV9 to TRBJ2-1; 9 bases align to TRBD1. The J segment lost 1 base and the V segment lost 7 bases, leaving 6 bases of the junction unmatched. This CDR3 region has 15 residues. The germline V gene encodes CDR1 SGDLS and CDR2 YYNGEE. The DNA for the CDR3 is TGTGCCAGCGGGGTAGGACAGGGGTCCTACAATGAGCAGTTCTTC. Translated, it gives CASGVGQGSYNEQFF.

This rearrangement joins TRBV7-9 to TRBJ1-6; D unresolved. The CDR3 runs 13 residues. V was trimmed by 3 bases and J by 7 bases, leaving 7 bases between them. Per the germline V gene, CDR1 is SEHNR and CDR2 is FQNEAQ (reference sequence). The CDR3 sequence: CASSFRINSPLHF. The CDR3 nucleotides read TGTGCCAGCAGCTTCCGGATAAATTCACCCCTCCACTTT.

The rearrangement joins TRBV25-1 to TRBJ2-2; 11 bases are shared with TRBD2. Unmatched junction bases numbered 11, after V lost 4 bases and J lost 4 bases. The CDR3 spans 18 residues. Per the germline V gene, CDR1 is MGHDK and CDR2 is SYGVNS. The DNA for the CDR3 is TGTGCCAGCAGTGCGGTAGCGGGAGGGCCCTCGAGCACCGGGGAGCTGTTTTTT. It encodes CASSAVAGGPSSTGELFF.

V gene TRBV15 combines with J gene TRBJ1-5, with 12 bases fitting TRBD1. After removal of 5 bases from V and 1 base from J, the junction contained 12 bases not matched to a gene. This CDR3 contains 19 residues. Germline V CDR1 and CDR2: LNHNV, YYDKDF (reference sequence). Here the CDR3 DNA reads TGTGCCACCAGCCTGCCCCACCGGGACAGGGGGCGAAGCAATCAGCCCCAGCATTTT. Translation: CATSLPHRDRGRSNQPQHF.

J is TRBJ1-6 and V is TRBV5-4; 8 bases match TRBD1. After removal of 4 bases from V and 5 bases from J, the junction contained 11 bases not matched to a gene. Germline V lookup: CDR1 SGHNT, CDR2 YYREEE (reference sequence). The CDR3 is 17 amino acids. CDR3 sequence reads: CASSVGGQGANNSPLHF. The CDR3 bases are TGTGCCAGCAGCGTGGGAGGGCAGGGGGCAAATAATTCACCCCTCCACTTT.

The chain links TRBV9 to TRBJ2-2, with D possibly TRBD2 on 5 matching bases. CDR3 length: 16 amino acids. The V end lost 4 bases, the J end lost 2 bases, and 15 bases lay between the germline ends. Germline V gives CDR1 SGDLS, CDR2 YYNGEE. The CDR3 region is CASSSRGTVNTGELFF. Here the CDR3 DNA reads TGTGCCAGCAGCTCCCGGGGAACCGTAAACACCGGGGAGCTGTTTTTT. The entire variable domain, with the rest obtained from reference TRBV9 and TRBJ2-2, is as follows: DSGVTQTPKHLITATGQRVTLRCSPRSGDLSVYWYQQSLDQGLQFLIQYYNGEERAKGNILERFSAQQFPDLHSELNLSSLELGDSALYFCASSSRGTVNTGELFFGEGSRLTVL.